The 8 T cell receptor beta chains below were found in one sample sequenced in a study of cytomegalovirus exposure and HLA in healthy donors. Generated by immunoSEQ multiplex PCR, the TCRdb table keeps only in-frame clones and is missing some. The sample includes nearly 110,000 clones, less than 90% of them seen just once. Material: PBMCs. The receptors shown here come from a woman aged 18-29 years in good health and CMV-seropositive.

Here the CDR3 reads CASRVGPNTGELFF. CDR3 DNA: TGTGCCAGCCGGGTTGGCCCGAACACCGGGGAGCTGTTTTTT. V is TRBV19 and J is TRBJ2-2, with D unresolved. V lost 9 bases and J 0 bases, leaving 11 bases between the germline ends. Germline CDR1 is LNHDA and CDR2 is SQIVND (reference sequence). The CDR3 consists of 14 residues.

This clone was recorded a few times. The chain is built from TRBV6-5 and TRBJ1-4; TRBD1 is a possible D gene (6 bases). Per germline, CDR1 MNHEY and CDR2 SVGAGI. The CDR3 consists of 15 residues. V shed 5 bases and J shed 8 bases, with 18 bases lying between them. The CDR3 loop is CASSRSPRGSEKLFF. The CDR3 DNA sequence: TGTGCCAGCAGTCGCTCTCCCAGGGGTTCCGAAAAACTGTTTTTT.

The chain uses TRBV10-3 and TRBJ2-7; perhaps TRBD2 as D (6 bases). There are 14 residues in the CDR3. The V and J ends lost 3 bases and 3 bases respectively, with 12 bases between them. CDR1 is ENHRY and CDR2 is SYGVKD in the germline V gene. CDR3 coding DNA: TGTGCCATCAGTGACTCCGGGAGCAGCTACGAGCAGTACGTC. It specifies CAISDSGSSYEQYV.

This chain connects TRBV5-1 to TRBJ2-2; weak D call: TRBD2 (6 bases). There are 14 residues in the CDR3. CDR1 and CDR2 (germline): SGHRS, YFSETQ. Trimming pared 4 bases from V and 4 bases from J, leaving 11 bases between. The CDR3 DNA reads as TGCGCCAGCAGCACCATCGGGGGCACCGGGGAGCTGTTTTTT. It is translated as CASSTIGGTGELFF.

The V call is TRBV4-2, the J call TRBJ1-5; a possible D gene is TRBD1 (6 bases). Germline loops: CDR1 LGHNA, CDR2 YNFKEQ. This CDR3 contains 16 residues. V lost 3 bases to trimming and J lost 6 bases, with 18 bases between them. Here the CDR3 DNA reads TGTGCCAGCAGCCAGGATTTTCTACAGGGCGGTCAGCCCCAGCATTTT. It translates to CASSQDFLQGGQPQHF.

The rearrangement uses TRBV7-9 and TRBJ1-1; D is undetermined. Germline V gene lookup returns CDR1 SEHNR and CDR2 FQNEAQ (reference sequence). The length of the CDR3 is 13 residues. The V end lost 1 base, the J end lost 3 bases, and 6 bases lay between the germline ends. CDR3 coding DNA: TGTGCCAGCAGCTTAGAGCGGGACACTGAAGCTTTCTTT. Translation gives CASSLERDTEAFF.

CDR3 in amino acids: CASSSTSGGADEQYV. The CDR3 DNA sequence: TGTGCCAGCAGTTCGACTAGCGGGGGGGCTGATGAGCAGTACGTC. The rearrangement joins TRBV28 to TRBJ2-7, with 14 positions matching TRBD2. The junction had 6 bases not matched to a gene; V was cut back by 4 bases and J by 7 bases. This CDR3 spans 15 amino acids. Germline V lookup: CDR1 MDHEN, CDR2 SYDVKM.

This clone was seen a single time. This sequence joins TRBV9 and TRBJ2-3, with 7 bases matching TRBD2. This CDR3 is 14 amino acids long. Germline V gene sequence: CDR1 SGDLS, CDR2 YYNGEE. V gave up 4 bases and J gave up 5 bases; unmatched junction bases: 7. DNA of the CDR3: TGTGCCAGCAGCCACGCGGGGGAAATAGATACGCAGTATTTT. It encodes CASSHAGEIDTQYF.